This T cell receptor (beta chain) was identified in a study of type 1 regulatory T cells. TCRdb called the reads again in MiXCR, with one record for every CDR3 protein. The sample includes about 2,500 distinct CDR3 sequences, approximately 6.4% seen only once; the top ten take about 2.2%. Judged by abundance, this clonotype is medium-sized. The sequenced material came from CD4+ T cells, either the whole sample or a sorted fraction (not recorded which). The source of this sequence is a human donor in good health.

The CDR3 DNA reads TGTGCCAGCAGTCCGACAGGGGAATATCAGCCCCAGCATTTT. It translates to CASSPTGEYQPQHF. The chain employs TRBV28 and TRBJ1-5; 8 nucleotides agree with TRBD1. CDR3 length equals 14 residues. CDR1 and CDR2 from the germline V gene are MDHEN and SYDVKM. V shed 5 bases, J shed 5 bases, and the junction held 5 bases outside the gene matches.